The 8 T cell receptor beta chains below all came from one sample that was sequenced in a study of T-cell memory formation after mild COVID-19. TCRdb reprocessed the 5' RACE reads with MiXCR, giving one entry per CDR3 protein. Of under 110,000 distinct CDR3 sequences listed, roughly 12% are singletons. What was sequenced was PBMCs or a T cell subset sorted from them (not recorded which). These receptors all come from an adult woman who had mild COVID-19 (a few samples of this study predate the infection). Cell type and time point are not known.

V and J are TRBV7-9 and TRBJ2-1, with D perhaps assigned TRBD1 or TRBD2 (5 bases each). Trimming removed 3 bases at V and 5 bases at J, with 14 bases between. The length of the CDR3 is 15 residues. CDR1 and CDR2 from the germline V gene are SEHNR and FQNEAQ (reference sequence). Here the CDR3 reads CASSFIRDAHNEQFF. The CDR3 bases are TGTGCCAGCAGCTTCATCCGGGACGCGCACAATGAGCAGTTCTTC. The full variable domain, rest sourced from reference TRBV7-9 and TRBJ2-1, is DTGVSQNPRHKITKRGQNVTFRCDPISEHNRLYWYRQTLGQGPEFLTYFQNEAQLEKSRLLSDRFSAERPKGSFSTLEIQRTEQGDSAMYLCASSFIRDAHNEQFFGPGTRLTVL.

The chain joins TRBV6-1 to TRBJ2-7; no reliable D call. V was pared by 2 bases and J by 6 bases, with 11 bases between. Germline lookup yields CDR1 MNHNS and CDR2 SASEGT. The CDR3 runs 13 residues. The CDR3 DNA sequence: TGTGCCAGCAGTGAATTCGTGGTTAGCGAGCAGTACTTC. Translated, it gives CASSEFVVSEQYF.

V gene TRBV19 combines with J gene TRBJ1-5, with 9 bases aligning to TRBD1. Germline CDR1 is LNHDA and CDR2 is SQIVND (reference sequence). The J segment lost 6 bases and the V segment lost 3 bases, leaving 6 bases of the junction unmatched. This CDR3 contains 15 residues. CDR3 in DNA: TGTGCCAGTAGTATCACGGGACAGGGCCTTCAGCCCCAGCATTTT. Its translation: CASSITGQGLQPQHF.

This chain uses TRBV29-1 with TRBJ2-5; D may be TRBD1 or TRBD2 (6 bases each). The CDR3 is 16 residues long. V lost 1 base and J lost 5, with 20 bases in between. Germline V gene sequence: CDR1 SQVTM, CDR2 ANQGSEA. The CDR3 is CSVEGELRGARETQYF. CDR3 in DNA: TGCAGCGTTGAAGGGGAACTGAGGGGGGCGCGGGAGACCCAGTACTTC.

This clonotype has a count of ten or more. The chain carries TRBV10-3 and TRBJ1-6, with D perhaps TRBD1 (5 bases). Per germline, CDR1 ENHRY and CDR2 SYGVKD. V was trimmed by 11 bases and J by 5 bases, leaving 16 bases between them. The CDR3 is 14 amino acids. The CDR3: CAPSGGPDNSPLHF. The DNA for the CDR3 is TGTGCCCCGTCCGGGGGACCCGATAATTCACCCCTCCACTTT.

The DNA of the CDR3 is TGTGCCAGCTCACCACGGAGACAAGCCAGCCCCTATGGCTACACCTTC. Translation: CASSPRRQASPYGYTF. V gene TRBV18 combines with J gene TRBJ1-2; D is uncertain. Germline-derived CDR1 and CDR2 are KGHSH and LQKENI. Trimming shortened V by 1 base and J by 4 bases, and 16 bases separated the two germline ends. This CDR3 has 16 residues.

J is TRBJ1-5 and V is TRBV19, with D possibly matching TRBD1 (5 bases). CDR3 size: 14 residues. CDR1 LNHDA and CDR2 SQIVND come from the germline V gene (reference sequence). The V and J ends lost 5 bases and 6 bases respectively, with 14 bases between them. The CDR3 is CASSPGVGGQPQHF. CDR3 bases: TGTGCCAGTAGTCCGGGGGTAGGCGGTCAGCCCCAGCATTTT.

This clonotype was detected a few times. The chain joins TRBV7-9 to TRBJ2-7; 10 bases are a match to TRBD1. The CDR3 totals 15 residues. Losses at the gene ends were 6 bases for V and 7 bases for J; bases not matched to a gene: 12. CDR1 is SEHNR and CDR2 is FQNEAQ in the germline V gene (reference sequence). CDR3 coding DNA: TGTGCCAGCAGTTATACCGGGACAGGGGTAAGGGAGCAGTACTTC. Its translation is CASSYTGTGVREQYF.